One and the same sample provided the 7 T cell receptor beta chains below, sequenced in a study of shared clonotypes between healthy human individuals. Assay: immunoSEQ multiplex PCR; the TCRdb copy retains only in-frame clones and omits some. The sample contains approximately 1.1 million clones, about 80% of which appear only once. Sequencing input: memory CD4+ T cells from PBMCs. Regarding subset: CD45RA-negative fraction. The source is a man aged 18 to 30 in good health. Some clones in this sample may be carry-over from other donors' samples.

This chain joins TRBV19 and TRBJ1-5; D ambiguous. The CDR3 runs 14 residues. Germline CDR1 reads LNHDA; CDR2 reads SQIVND (reference sequence). The ends were cut back, 1 base at V and 9 bases at J, with 13 bases in the middle. The CDR3 spells CASSIGAGRGPQHF. CDR3 nucleotide sequence: TGTGCCAGTAGTATAGGGGCAGGCCGGGGGCCCCAGCATTTT.

The gene calls are TRBV7-7 and TRBJ2-1, with D uncertain. Trimming stripped 5 bases from V and 9 bases from J, with 14 bases between. Germline loops: CDR1 SSHAT, CDR2 FNYEAQ (reference sequence). This CDR3 region has 13 residues. CDR3 residues: CASSPTLVGEQFF. The CDR3 bases are TGTGCCAGCAGCCCGACACTGGTGGGTGAGCAGTTCTTC.

This chain joins TRBV28 and TRBJ1-1; D uncertain. This CDR3 has 11 residues. The germline V gene encodes CDR1 MDHEN and CDR2 SYDVKM. The V end was cut by 7 bases, the J end by 4 bases, with 7 bases between. In DNA, the CDR3 is TGTGCCAGCATCTCCGTCACTGAAGCTTTCTTT. Translated, it gives CASISVTEAFF.

The rearrangement joins TRBV7-8 to TRBJ1-5; no definite D call. Germline V gives CDR1 SGHVS, CDR2 FQNEAQ. CDR3 size: 12 residues. The germline V and J ends were trimmed by 7 bases and 6 bases, with 10 bases remaining between them. In DNA, the CDR3 is TGTGCCAGCACCCCCTTAAGTCAGCCCCAGCATTTT. This translates into CASTPLSQPQHF.

This chain joins TRBV7-2 and TRBJ2-2; 7 nucleotides line up with TRBD1. CDR1 SGHTA and CDR2 FQGNSA come from the germline V gene. The CDR3 has 15 residues. V shed 5 bases and J 5 bases; nucleotides not matched to a gene: 8. This CDR3 is CASSPQGLATGELFF. In DNA, the CDR3 is TGTGCCAGCAGCCCACAGGGGTTGGCAACCGGGGAGCTGTTTTTT.

The sample holds one count of this clone. The sample carries other DNA sequences with the same CDR3. The chain joins TRBV30 to TRBJ2-1; D is unresolved. The CDR3 is 13 amino acids. Trimming removed 1 base at V and 0 bases at J, with 4 bases between. The V gene's germline CDR1 is GTSNPN and CDR2 SVGIG (reference sequence). CDR3 loop: CAWSGSSYNEQFF. The CDR3 DNA reads as TGTGCCTGGAGTGGTAGCTCCTACAATGAGCAGTTCTTC.

CDR3 amino acids: CASSNSAYGYTF. The CDR3, as DNA: TGTGCCAGCAGTAACAGTGCCTATGGCTACACCTTC. The rearrangement joins TRBV2 to TRBJ1-2; unclear D gene. This CDR3 has 12 residues. With 5 bases removed from V and 4 bases from J, the gap between germline ends came to 8 bases. Germline V gene data show CDR1 as SNHLY and CDR2 as FYNNEI.